The text below deals with one T cell receptor beta chain. The source of the sample is a study of sequential checkpoint blockade in melanoma. Across the whole study: Randomization was 1:1 between first-line nivolumab→ipilimumab and ipilimumab→nivolumab. Each arm's sequence ended with maintenance nivolumab.

Looked up from germline, CDR1 is MNHEY and CDR2 is SVGAGI. The CDR3 is made up of 14 amino acids. The V end lost 0 bases, the J end lost 2 bases, and 8 bases lay between the germline ends. Noted treatment: randomized to nivolumab then ipilimumab (arm A) or the reverse (arm B). None of the patients previously received DNA-damaging chemotherapy. PBMC sorting kept live CD3+CD8+ cells without CD19 or CD56. The method was immunoSEQ multiplex PCR; TCRdb's version includes in-frame clones alone and lacks a portion of them. The sample gives under 20,000 clones, roughly 53% of which show up once; 17% is in the top ten.

V is TRBV6-5 and J is TRBJ2-7; TRBD1 might be the D (5 bases). The receptor was isolated from a human donor with melanoma. The sample in question was CD8+ T cells sorted from blood (inferred from file names), obtained from a patient given nivolumab and ipilimumab in sequence. In DNA, the CDR3 is TGTGCCAGCAGTTACTCGGCAGGGCCCTACGAGCAGTACTTC. This translates into CASSYSAGPYEQYF.